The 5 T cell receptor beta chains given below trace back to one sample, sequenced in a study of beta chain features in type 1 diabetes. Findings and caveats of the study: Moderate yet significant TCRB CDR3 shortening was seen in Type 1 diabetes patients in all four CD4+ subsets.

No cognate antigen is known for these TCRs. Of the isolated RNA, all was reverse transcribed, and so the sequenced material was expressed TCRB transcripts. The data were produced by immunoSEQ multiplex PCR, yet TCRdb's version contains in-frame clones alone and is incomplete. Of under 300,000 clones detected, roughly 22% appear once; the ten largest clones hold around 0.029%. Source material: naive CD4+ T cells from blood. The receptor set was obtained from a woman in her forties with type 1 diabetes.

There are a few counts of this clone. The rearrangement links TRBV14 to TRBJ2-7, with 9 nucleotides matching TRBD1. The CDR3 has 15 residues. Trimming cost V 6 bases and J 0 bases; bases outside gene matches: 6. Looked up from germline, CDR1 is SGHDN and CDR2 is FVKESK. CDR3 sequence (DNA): TGTGCCAGCAGTCGCACAGGGGGCGCCTCCTACGAGCAGTACTTC. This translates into CASSRTGGASYEQYF.

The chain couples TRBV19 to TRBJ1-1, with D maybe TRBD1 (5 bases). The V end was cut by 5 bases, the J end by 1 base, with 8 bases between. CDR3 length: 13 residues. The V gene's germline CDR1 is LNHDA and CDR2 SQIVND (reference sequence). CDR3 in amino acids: CASSAQANTEAFF. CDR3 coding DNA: TGTGCCAGTAGTGCACAGGCGAACACTGAAGCTTTCTTT.

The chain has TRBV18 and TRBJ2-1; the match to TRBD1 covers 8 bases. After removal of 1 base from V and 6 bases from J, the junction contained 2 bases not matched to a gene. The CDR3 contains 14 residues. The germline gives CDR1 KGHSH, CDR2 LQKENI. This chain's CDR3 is CASSPLTGGNEQFF. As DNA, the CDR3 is TGTGCCAGCTCACCACTCACAGGGGGCAATGAGCAGTTCTTC.

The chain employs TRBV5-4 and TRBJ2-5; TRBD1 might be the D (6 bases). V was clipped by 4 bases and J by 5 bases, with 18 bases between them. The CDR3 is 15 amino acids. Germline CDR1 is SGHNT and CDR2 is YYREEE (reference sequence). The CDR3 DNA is TGTGCCAGCAGCAGATCCGGGACAAATCTCGAGACCCAGTACTTC. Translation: CASSRSGTNLETQYF.

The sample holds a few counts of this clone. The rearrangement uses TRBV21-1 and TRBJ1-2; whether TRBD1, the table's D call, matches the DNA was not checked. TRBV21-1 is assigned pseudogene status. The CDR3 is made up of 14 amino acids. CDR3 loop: CASSKGAGASGYTF. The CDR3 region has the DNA TGTGCCAGCAGCAAAGGAGCAGGGGCGAGTGGCTACACCTTC.